A single sample is the source of the 29 T cell receptor beta chains below, sequenced in a study of shared clonotypes between healthy human individuals. CD8 cells regarded as naive lacked CD45RO, were positively chosen for CCR7, and omitted terminally differentiated effector memory CD45RA+ cells. The assay was immunoSEQ multiplex PCR, and TCRdb's table has in-frame clones only and misses some. In the table there are about 800,000 clones, roughly 96% of which are singletons. The sequenced sample was naive CD8+ T cells sorted from blood. The receptors come from a man aged 25 to 45 in good health.

The V and J genes are TRBV12-5 and TRBJ2-2; possibly TRBD2 for D (6 bases). The CDR3 has 17 amino acids. Trimming left V 7 bases short and J 2 bases short, with 20 bases between. Germline V gene sequence: CDR1 LGHNT, CDR2 FRNRAP. DNA for the CDR3: TGTGCTAGTGCCCAGGTTCCAGGCGGGGCTAACACCGGGGAGCTGTTTTTT. Translated, it gives CASAQVPGGANTGELFF. The full variable domain, rest sourced from reference TRBV12-5 and TRBJ2-2, is DARVTQTPRHKVTEMGQEVTMRCQPILGHNTVFWYRQTMMQGLELLAYFRNRAPLDDSGMPKDRFSAEMPDATLATLKIQPSEPRDSAVYFCASAQVPGGANTGELFFGEGSRLTVL.

This chain links TRBV9 with TRBJ2-1; D may be TRBD2 (5 bases). V lost 0 bases and J lost 4, with 14 bases in between. The CDR3 has 16 residues. The germline V gene has CDR1 SGDLS and CDR2 YYNGEE. The CDR3 here is CASSVEGRGDYNEQFF. CDR3 nucleotide sequence: TGTGCCAGCAGCGTAGAAGGTCGGGGAGATTACAATGAGCAGTTCTTC.

The rearrangement links TRBV11-2 to TRBJ2-7; maybe TRBD2 (7 bases). The ends were cut back, 5 bases at V and 2 bases at J, with 19 bases in the middle. Germline values: CDR1 SGHAT, CDR2 FQNNGV. This CDR3 spans 16 amino acids. The CDR3 region is CASSPTGGPLAYEQYF. The CDR3, as DNA: TGTGCCAGCAGCCCTACCGGGGGGCCGCTAGCCTACGAGCAGTACTTC. Based on the CDR3 plus reference TRBV11-2 and TRBJ2-7, the full variable domain is EAGVAQSPRYKIIEKRQSVAFWCNPISGHATLYWYQQILGQGPKLLIQFQNNGVVDDSQLPKDRFSAERLKGVDSTLKIQPAKLEDSAVYLCASSPTGGPLAYEQYFGPGTRLTVT.

As to this clone: This specimen includes other DNA sequences encoding the same CDR3. The chain joins TRBV11-2 to TRBJ2-7; 7 bases fit TRBD1. J was trimmed by 3 bases and V by 1 base; bases with no gene match: 6. The CDR3 has 15 amino acids. The V gene's germline CDR1 is SGHAT and CDR2 FQNNGV. The CDR3 nucleotides are TGTGCCAGCAGCTTAGTCCTAGCAGGGGGCTACGAGCAGTACTTC. It codes for CASSLVLAGGYEQYF.

The gene calls are TRBV28 and TRBJ2-7, with 8 bases lining up with TRBD2. The CDR3 spans 14 residues. Germline CDR1 MDHEN, CDR2 SYDVKM. V lost 6 bases and J lost 2; bases outside the gene matches: 6. The DNA for the CDR3 is TGTGCCAGCAGCCCTGGACTAGCCGCCTACGAGCAGTACTTC. This encodes CASSPGLAAYEQYF.

DNA for the CDR3: TGTGCCAGCAGCTTAGAAGGGGGCGACGCCTACGAGCAGTACTTC. Translated, it gives CASSLEGGDAYEQYF. The J gene is TRBJ2-7, the V gene TRBV5-4, with 7 bases lining up with TRBD1. The CDR3 totals 15 residues. V was pared by 2 bases and J by 2 bases, with 7 bases of the junction left unmatched. Germline V lookup: CDR1 SGHNT, CDR2 YYREEE (reference sequence). The whole variable domain, remainder taken from reference TRBV5-4 and TRBJ2-7, is ETGVTQSPTHLIKTRGQQVTLRCSSQSGHNTVSWYQQALGQGPQFIFQYYREEENGRGNFPPRFSGLQFPNYSSELNVNALELDDSALYLCASSLEGGDAYEQYFGPGTRLTVT.

The rearrangement uses TRBV21-1 and TRBJ1-5. TRBV21-1 is noted as a pseudogene. CDR3 length equals 14 residues. CDR3: CASSSEFKARPQHF. CDR3 coding DNA: TGTGCCAGCAGCAGCGAGTTTAAGGCACGGCCCCAGCATTTT.

The rearrangement joins TRBV6-1 to TRBJ2-7; D gene unclear. CDR1 and CDR2 from the germline V gene are MNHNS and SASEGT. The CDR3 loop spans 15 amino acids. Trimming removed 0 bases from V and 2 bases from J, with 11 bases in between. This chain's CDR3 is CASSEAKYTTYEQYF. CDR3 nucleotide sequence: TGTGCCAGCAGTGAAGCGAAGTATACAACCTACGAGCAGTACTTC.

This clone showed up just a few times. This sample includes further DNA sequences coding for the same CDR3. The chain combines TRBV28 with TRBJ2-6; D possibly corresponds to TRBD1 (6 bases). Trimming left V 5 bases short and J 1 base short, with 6 bases between. CDR3 length equals 14 residues. Germline V gives CDR1 MDHEN, CDR2 SYDVKM. DNA of the CDR3: TGTGCCAGCAGTACAGGGTCTGGGGCCAACGTCCTGACTTTC. This encodes CASSTGSGANVLTF.

The rearrangement joins TRBV7-9 to TRBJ2-1; 8 bases map to TRBD1. CDR1 SEHNR and CDR2 FQNEAQ come from the germline V gene (reference sequence). This CDR3 spans 15 amino acids. The J segment lost 9 bases and the V segment lost 5 bases, leaving 12 bases of the junction unmatched. This chain's CDR3 is CASSLRDRSIAEQFF. The CDR3 region has the DNA TGTGCCAGCAGCCTCCGGGACAGGAGTATTGCTGAGCAGTTCTTC.

This sequence joins TRBV19 and TRBJ2-1, with D maybe TRBD2 (6 bases). The CDR3 loop spans 17 amino acids. V lost 4 bases and J 0 bases, leaving 16 bases between the germline ends. CDR1 LNHDA and CDR2 SQIVND come from the germline V gene (reference sequence). The DNA of the CDR3 is TGTGCCAGTAGTAACCTTCTAGCGTCAAGCTCCTACAATGAGCAGTTCTTC. Amino acids: CASSNLLASSSYNEQFF.

This rearrangement joins TRBV7-9 to TRBJ2-7; the match to TRBD2 covers 7 bases. The CDR3 length is 13 residues. Per germline, CDR1 SEHNR and CDR2 FQNEAQ (reference sequence). V lost 4 bases to trimming and J lost 6 bases; unmatched junction nucleotides: 6. DNA for the CDR3: TGTGCCAGCAGCTCGGGACTACTAGGCGAGCAGTACTTC. This gives the protein CASSSGLLGEQYF.

CDR3 nucleotides: TGTGCCAGCAGCTTTGCGACGGGAGGGTATGCCCAAGAGACCCAGTACTTC. Residues: CASSFATGGYAQETQYF. This chain uses TRBV5-5 with TRBJ2-5; 8 nucleotides match TRBD2. The CDR3 contains 17 residues. The J segment lost 1 base and the V segment lost 2 bases, leaving 10 bases of the junction unmatched. Germline V gives CDR1 SGHKS, CDR2 YYEKEE (reference sequence).

The gene calls are TRBV6-6 and TRBJ1-5; the D is unclear. CDR1 MNHNY and CDR2 SVGAGI come from the germline V gene (reference sequence). The CDR3 length is 16 residues. V was clipped by 5 bases and J by 4 bases, with 18 bases between them. CDR3 DNA: TGTGCCAGCAGTAAATGGCAGGCCAGGATGAATCAGCCCCAGCATTTT. This sequence encodes CASSKWQARMNQPQHF.

This CDR3 reads CASRPKTGSNEQFF. CDR3 DNA sequence: TGCGCCAGCAGACCCAAGACAGGGTCGAATGAGCAGTTCTTC. The chain has TRBV10-2 and TRBJ2-1, with TRBD1 matching over 7 bases. This CDR3 spans 14 amino acids. The V segment lost 6 bases and the J segment 7 bases; nucleotides outside the gene matches: 9. Germline V gene lookup returns CDR1 WSHSY and CDR2 SAAADI.

The gene calls are TRBV10-1 and TRBJ2-3, with D maybe TRBD2 (6 bases). The CDR3 spans 17 residues. Trimming stripped 2 bases from V and 2 bases from J, with 17 bases between. Per the germline V gene, CDR1 is WNHNN and CDR2 is SYGVQD (reference sequence). Written as DNA, the CDR3 is TGCGCCAGCAGTGAGCAGCACGGGACTCCAGACACAGATACGCAGTATTTT. This translates into CASSEQHGTPDTDTQYF.

This chain joins TRBV6-1 and TRBJ2-1; D gene uncertain. The CDR3 consists of 16 residues. Looked up from germline, CDR1 is MNHNS and CDR2 is SASEGT. The ends were cut back, 3 bases at V and 1 base at J, with 13 bases in the middle. The CDR3 sequence: CASSEGVGRSYNEQFF. CDR3 sequence (DNA): TGTGCCAGCAGTGAGGGTGTGGGCCGATCCTACAATGAGCAGTTCTTC.

The chain is built from TRBV7-6 and TRBJ1-2, with no clear D. This CDR3 is built from 14 residues. Between the trimmed V and J ends, which lost 6 bases and 4 bases, there was a span of 15 bases. The germline V gene has CDR1 SGHVS and CDR2 FNYEAQ. CDR3 DNA sequence: TGTGCCAGCAGGGCCCTGACGGGGAGCTATGGCTACACCTTC. This gives the protein CASRALTGSYGYTF.

V gene TRBV29-1 combines with J gene TRBJ2-1, with 10 bases aligning to TRBD2. Trimming cost V 4 bases and J 10 bases; bases outside gene matches: 4. The CDR3 extends over 12 amino acids. CDR1 and CDR2 from the germline V gene are SQVTM and ANQGSEA. The CDR3 DNA sequence: TGCAGCGTTGTTGGGACTAGCGTGGAGCAGTTCTTC. This gives the protein CSVVGTSVEQFF.

The chain uses TRBV19 and TRBJ2-7; D tentatively reads TRBD1 or TRBD2 (5 bases each). From germline, CDR1 is LNHDA and CDR2 SQIVND (reference sequence). V was trimmed by 8 bases and J by 3 bases, leaving 17 bases between them. The CDR3 loop spans 14 amino acids. The CDR3 reads CASSPGTPGYEQYF. The CDR3 DNA reads as TGTGCCAGTTCCCCGGGGACCCCGGGCTACGAGCAGTACTTC.

V is TRBV27 and J is TRBJ2-1; 8 bases are shared with TRBD1. The length of the CDR3 is 16 residues. Germline V gene lookup returns CDR1 MNHEY and CDR2 SMNVEV (reference sequence). After removal of 5 bases from V and 8 bases from J, the junction contained 14 bases not matched to a gene. CDR3 region: CASSEAARGREDEQFF. The DNA for the CDR3 is TGTGCCAGCAGTGAGGCCGCCAGGGGGCGCGAGGATGAGCAGTTCTTC.

CDR3 protein: CASSATLEGYNEQFF. The DNA for the CDR3 is TGTGCCAGCAGCGCGACCTTAGAGGGTTACAATGAGCAGTTCTTC. The chain employs TRBV5-4 and TRBJ2-1; TRBD2 is a possible D gene (5 bases). The V gene's germline CDR1 is SGHNT and CDR2 YYREEE (reference sequence). The CDR3 length is 15 residues. Trimming removed 4 bases at V and 4 bases at J, with 15 bases between. The full variable domain, its missing parts supplied by reference TRBV5-4 and TRBJ2-1, is ETGVTQSPTHLIKTRGQQVTLRCSSQSGHNTVSWYQQALGQGPQFIFQYYREEENGRGNFPPRFSGLQFPNYSSELNVNALELDDSALYLCASSATLEGYNEQFFGPGTRLTVL.

The chain has TRBV28 and TRBJ1-2; perhaps TRBD1 as D (6 bases). V was trimmed by 5 bases and J by 4 bases, leaving 11 bases between them. Germline CDR1 MDHEN, CDR2 SYDVKM. There are 13 residues in the CDR3. The CDR3 sequence: CASSVGGSYGYTF. The CDR3 DNA sequence: TGTGCCAGCAGTGTAGGGGGTAGCTATGGCTACACCTTC.

The chain uses TRBV14 and TRBJ2-7, with D maybe TRBD2 (7 bases). The CDR3 covers 16 residues. Germline-derived CDR1 and CDR2 are SGHDN and FVKESK. V was trimmed by 2 bases and J by 3 bases, leaving 17 bases between them. CDR3: CASSQQETGRVYEQYF. The CDR3 DNA reads as TGTGCCAGCAGCCAACAAGAAACAGGGAGGGTCTACGAGCAGTACTTC.

The genes are TRBV4-1 and TRBJ2-1; 12 bases match TRBD2. CDR1 and CDR2 from the germline V gene are MGHRA and YSYEKL. The CDR3 loop spans 17 amino acids. The junction had 6 bases not matched to a gene; V was cut back by 4 bases and J by 2 bases. The CDR3 protein is CASSPETSGRTYNEQFF. CDR3 DNA sequence: TGCGCCAGCAGCCCTGAGACTAGCGGGAGAACCTACAATGAGCAGTTCTTC.

This clone was observed once. The chain employs TRBV5-4 and TRBJ1-2; D remains ambiguous. The CDR3 totals 14 residues. Looked up from germline, CDR1 is SGHNT and CDR2 is YYREEE (reference sequence). The V end lost 4 bases, the J end lost 3 bases, and 13 bases lay between the germline ends. CDR3 region: CASSARGIDYGYTF. The CDR3 DNA follows: TGTGCCAGCAGCGCCCGCGGGATCGACTATGGCTACACCTTC.

This clone was seen just once. The V gene is TRBV4-1, the J gene TRBJ2-7; D ambiguous. The CDR3 has 15 amino acids. The V and J ends lost 1 base and 0 bases respectively, with 10 bases between them. Germline V gene data show CDR1 as MGHRA and CDR2 as YSYEKL. DNA for the CDR3: TGCGCCAGCAGCCAAGCACGAGAACCCTCCTACGAGCAGTACTTC. Amino acid sequence: CASSQAREPSYEQYF.

The V gene is TRBV4-1, the J gene TRBJ2-5; 9 bases are a match to TRBD1. The CDR3 runs 17 residues. Germline V gene sequence: CDR1 MGHRA, CDR2 YSYEKL. V dropped 1 base and J dropped 7; count of bases not matched to a gene: 13. CDR3 residues: CASSQVQSGTGTVTQYF. CDR3 in DNA: TGCGCCAGCAGCCAAGTACAATCCGGGACAGGGACAGTGACCCAGTACTTC.

The V call is TRBV4-3, the J call TRBJ1-2; D ambiguous. Germline values: CDR1 LGHNA, CDR2 YSLEER. CDR3 length: 13 amino acids. V lost 2 bases and J lost 2, with 6 bases in between. For the CDR3, the DNA is TGCGCCAGCAGCCAACTGGGGAACTATGGCTACACCTTC. It codes for CASSQLGNYGYTF.